The 2 T cell receptor beta chains below come from one sample, sequenced in a study of shared clonotypes between healthy human individuals. Sequencing used immunoSEQ multiplex PCR; TCRdb keeps in-frame clones, though not all of them. The data hold about 1.1 million clones, with 60% to 85% observed a single time. Specimen: memory CD4+ T cells from PBMCs. The subset denotes: CD45RA-negative fraction. These receptors were taken from a man aged 18-30 years in good health. Some clones in this sample may be carry-over from other donors' samples.

The V call is TRBV11-2, the J call TRBJ2-1, with 12 bases that match TRBD2. Germline CDR1 is SGHAT and CDR2 is FQNNGV. The CDR3 length is 18 residues. The V and J ends lost 1 base and 6 bases, in that order; junction bases with no gene match: 10. The CDR3 loop is CASSLVLAGGPQVNEQFF. CDR3 DNA: TGTGCCAGCAGCTTAGTCCTAGCGGGAGGGCCCCAAGTCAATGAGCAGTTCTTC.

V and J are TRBV2 and TRBJ1-1, with 8 bases fitting TRBD1. J lost 5 bases, V lost 3 bases, and 5 bases had no gene match. Per germline, CDR1 SNHLY and CDR2 FYNNEI. This CDR3 contains 14 residues. CDR3 protein: CASSDRGRGTEAFF. The CDR3 DNA reads TGTGCCAGCAGTGACAGGGGGCGCGGTACTGAAGCTTTCTTT.